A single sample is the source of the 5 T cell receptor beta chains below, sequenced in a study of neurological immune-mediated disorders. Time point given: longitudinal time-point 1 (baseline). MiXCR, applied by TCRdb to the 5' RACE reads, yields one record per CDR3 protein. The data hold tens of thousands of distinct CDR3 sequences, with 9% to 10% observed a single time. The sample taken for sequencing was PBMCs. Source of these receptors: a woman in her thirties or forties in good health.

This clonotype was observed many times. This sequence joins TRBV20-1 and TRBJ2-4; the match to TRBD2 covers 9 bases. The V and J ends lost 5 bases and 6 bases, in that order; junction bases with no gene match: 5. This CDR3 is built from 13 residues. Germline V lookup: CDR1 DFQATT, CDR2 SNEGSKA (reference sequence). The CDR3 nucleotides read TGCAGTGCTGGCCAACTAGCGGGAAACATTCAGTACTTC. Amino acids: CSAGQLAGNIQYF.

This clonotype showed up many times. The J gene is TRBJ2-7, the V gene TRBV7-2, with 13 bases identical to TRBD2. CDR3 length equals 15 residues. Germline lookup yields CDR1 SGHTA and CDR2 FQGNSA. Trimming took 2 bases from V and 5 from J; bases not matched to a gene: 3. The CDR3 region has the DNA TGTGCCAGCAGCTTAAGACTAGCGGGAGGCGACGAGCAGTACTTC. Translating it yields CASSLRLAGGDEQYF.

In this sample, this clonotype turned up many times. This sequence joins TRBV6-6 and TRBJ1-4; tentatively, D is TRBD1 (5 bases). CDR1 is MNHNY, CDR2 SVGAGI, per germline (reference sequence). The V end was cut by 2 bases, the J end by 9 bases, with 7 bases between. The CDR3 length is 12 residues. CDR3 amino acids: CASSYGTQKLFF. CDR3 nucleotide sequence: TGTGCCAGCAGTTACGGGACGCAAAAACTGTTTTTT.

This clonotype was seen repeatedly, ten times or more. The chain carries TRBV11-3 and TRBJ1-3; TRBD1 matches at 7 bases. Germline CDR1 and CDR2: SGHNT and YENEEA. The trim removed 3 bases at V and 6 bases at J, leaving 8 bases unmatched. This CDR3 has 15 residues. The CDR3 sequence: CASSLTGNIENTIYF. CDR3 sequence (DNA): TGTGCCAGCAGCTTGACAGGGAATATTGAAAACACCATATATTTT.

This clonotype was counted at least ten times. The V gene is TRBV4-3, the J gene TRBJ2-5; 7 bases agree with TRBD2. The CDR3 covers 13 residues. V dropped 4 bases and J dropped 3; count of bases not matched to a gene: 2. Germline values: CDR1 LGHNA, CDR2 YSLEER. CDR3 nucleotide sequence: TGCGCCAGCAGCCGGACTAGTAAAGAGACCCAGTACTTC. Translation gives CASSRTSKETQYF.